Below, 9 T cell receptor beta chains from the same sample are listed, as sequenced in a study of T cell responses to AZD1222 COVID-19 vaccine (dated by TCRdb to 2020 to 2023). The sample's time point, from its label and the paper: baseline before first vaccination. Library generation was performed with the immunoSEQ multiplex PCR assay. Here the immuneACCESS table is served through TCRdb, limited to in-frame sequences with V and J called. Missing clones are a known gap in these copies; in checked studies unresolved V genes cover under half, and the rest lacks a known reason. Here the sample has roughly 65,000 clones; around nine tenths occur a single time. The ten largest clonotypes hold roughly 7.3% of the sample. The sample was peripheral blood, taken on day 0 of AZD1222 vaccination. These receptors were obtained from an adult in good health.

The V and J genes are TRBV7-2 and TRBJ1-1; perhaps TRBD1 as D (5 bases). There are 15 residues in the CDR3. The V gene's germline CDR1 is SGHTA and CDR2 FQGNSA. V lost 11 bases to trimming and J lost 0 bases, with 19 bases between them. CDR3 loop: CASTLGGALNTEAFF. DNA for the CDR3: TGTGCCTCTACCTTGGGGGGAGCACTGAACACTGAAGCTTTCTTT.

The V gene is TRBV27, the J gene TRBJ2-7; TRBD1 is a possible D gene (6 bases). CDR1 MNHEY and CDR2 SMNVEV come from the germline V gene (reference sequence). The CDR3 sequence is 14 residues long. With 4 bases removed from V and 1 base from J, the gap between germline ends came to 11 bases. The CDR3 spells CASSSADRSYEQYF. The CDR3 nucleotides are TGTGCCAGCAGTTCGGCCGACAGGTCCTACGAGCAGTACTTC.

This chain links TRBV11-2 with TRBJ1-1; D is possibly TRBD1 (5 bases). CDR3 length: 15 amino acids. Germline V CDR1 and CDR2: SGHAT, FQNNGV. Trimming took off 0 bases at V and 5 bases at J, with 13 bases between the two ends. CDR3 DNA: TGTGCCAGCAGCTTAGATCTTGTTCGGGGGACTGAAGCTTTCTTT. It encodes CASSLDLVRGTEAFF.

The chain combines TRBV12-3 or TRBV12-4 with TRBJ2-5; no firm D call. The germline V and J ends were trimmed by 1 base and 7 bases, with 7 bases remaining between them. The CDR3 is 12 amino acids. The CDR3 coding sequence is TGTGCCAGCAGTTTAGATTCCGGGACCCAGTACTTC. Protein sequence: CASSLDSGTQYF.

This chain connects TRBV6-1 to TRBJ1-2; 9 bases are a match to TRBD1. The CDR3 runs 13 residues. J gave up 8 bases and V 0 bases, and 1 base lay outside the gene matches. Germline V gene data show CDR1 as MNHNS and CDR2 as SASEGT. In DNA form, the CDR3 reads TGTGCCAGCAGTGAAGCGGGGACAGGGGGCTACACCTTC. It yields the protein CASSEAGTGGYTF.

This chain joins TRBV5-1 and TRBJ2-6, with D possibly being TRBD1 (5 bases). With 5 bases removed from V and 0 bases from J, the gap between germline ends came to 18 bases. Germline V gene data show CDR1 as SGHRS and CDR2 as YFSETQ. The CDR3 has 18 amino acids. This CDR3 reads CASRTQTARGSGANVLTF. The CDR3 DNA reads as TGCGCCAGCAGAACTCAGACAGCTAGGGGCTCTGGGGCCAACGTCCTGACTTTC.

This chain connects TRBV19 to TRBJ1-2, with D possibly matching TRBD1 (6 bases). This CDR3 is 14 amino acids long. Deletions cut 3 bases from V and 6 bases from J, with 14 bases between. Germline CDR1 and CDR2: LNHDA and SQIVND (reference sequence). CDR3 sequence: CASSIAGTSNGYTF. The CDR3, as DNA: TGTGCCAGTAGTATCGCAGGGACATCGAATGGCTACACCTTC.

J is TRBJ2-2 and V is TRBV27, with TRBD1 identical over 7 bases. The germline V gene encodes CDR1 MNHEY and CDR2 SMNVEV (reference sequence). With 5 bases clipped from V and 2 bases from J, the junction kept 11 bases outside the gene matches. CDR3 length: 17 residues. CDR3 in amino acids: CASSLTGNRVNTGELFF. As DNA, the CDR3 is TGTGCCAGCAGTCTGACAGGGAATCGGGTTAACACCGGGGAGCTGTTTTTT.

The gene calls are TRBV7-3 and TRBJ2-1; perhaps TRBD2 as D (5 bases). V dropped 1 base and J dropped 0 bases, with 10 bases sitting between them. The CDR3 runs to 16 residues. Germline V CDR1 and CDR2: SGHTA, FQGTGA. CDR3 region: CASSLIGLSSYNEQFF. The CDR3 nucleotides are TGTGCCAGCAGCTTAATAGGACTGAGCTCCTACAATGAGCAGTTCTTC.